One sample yielded the 32 T cell receptor beta chains listed below, sequenced in a study of early T cells in non-severe SARS-CoV-2 infection. TCRdb reanalysed the 5' RACE reads using MiXCR and keeps one entry per CDR3 protein. The sample carries roughly 64,000 distinct CDR3 sequences, 10% to 12% recorded once. Specimen: whole blood, collected at baseline. These receptors all come from an adult who was a healthcare worker with PCR-confirmed SARS-CoV-2 infection or an uninfected control (not recorded which).

The sample holds many counts of this clonotype. The chain uses TRBV12-3 or TRBV12-4 and TRBJ2-3; 7 positions match TRBD2. Trimming removed 11 bases from V and 1 base from J; junction bases left unmatched: 0. The CDR3 has 11 amino acids. This chain's CDR3 is CAGGGTDTQYF. CDR3 nucleotides: TGTGCCGGGGGGGGCACAGATACGCAGTATTTT.

This clonotype was seen repeatedly, ten times or more. J is TRBJ1-3 and V is TRBV18; D is unresolved. CDR3 length: 12 amino acids. V dropped 6 bases and J dropped 0 bases, with 3 bases sitting between them. From germline, CDR1 is KGHSH and CDR2 LQKENI. The CDR3 sequence is CASSVSGNTIYF. CDR3 in DNA: TGTGCCAGCTCGGTCTCTGGAAACACCATATATTTT.

This clonotype was observed a handful of times. This chain links TRBV20-1 with TRBJ2-3, with D perhaps matching TRBD2 (5 bases). In germline, CDR1 is DFQATT, CDR2 SNEGSKA (reference sequence). There are 14 residues in the CDR3. Trimming shortened V by 2 bases and J by 4 bases, and 13 bases separated the two germline ends. DNA for the CDR3: TGCAGTGCTAGATCGGACTCGCGGGCAGATACGCAGTATTTT. It encodes CSARSDSRADTQYF.

The chain recombines TRBV7-6 with TRBJ2-7; possibly TRBD1 for D (5 bases). Between the trimmed V and J ends, which lost 5 bases and 3 bases, there was a span of 11 bases. Per the germline V gene, CDR1 is SGHVS and CDR2 is FNYEAQ. This CDR3 is built from 13 residues. As DNA, the CDR3 is TGTGCCAGCAGCGCCAGGGAAGACTACGAGCAGTACTTC. This gives the protein CASSAREDYEQYF.

The chain employs TRBV10-3 and TRBJ1-4; D possibly corresponds to TRBD1 (5 bases). V was shortened by 6 bases and J by 3 bases, with 11 bases between the two germline ends. Germline-derived CDR1 and CDR2 are ENHRY and SYGVKD. The CDR3 is 14 amino acids. CDR3 residues: CAIRGGGANEKLFF. CDR3 in DNA: TGTGCCATCAGGGGCGGGGGAGCTAATGAAAAACTGTTTTTT.

This clonotype came up a few times. The CDR3 DNA reads TGCAGTGCTAGAGCTAATGGGAGAGGGAATAATTCACCCCTCCACTTT. Translated: CSARANGRGNNSPLHF. The rearrangement joins TRBV20-1 to TRBJ1-6; D remains ambiguous. V was shortened by 1 base and J by 5 bases, with 15 bases between the two germline ends. In germline, CDR1 is DFQATT, CDR2 SNEGSKA (reference sequence). The CDR3 spans 16 residues.

The chain recombines TRBV9 with TRBJ1-1; no clear D. The germline gives CDR1 SGDLS, CDR2 YYNGEE. The CDR3 is 15 residues long. The germline V and J ends were trimmed by 4 bases and 1 base, with 14 bases remaining between them. CDR3 sequence (DNA): TGTGCCAGCAGCTCCACTACAGTGGGGAACACTGAAGCTTTCTTT. Its translation: CASSSTTVGNTEAFF.

This clonotype was observed a few times. The CDR3 nucleotides read TGTGCCAGCAGCTTTAGGGCGGGGGGGCCCCAAGAGACCCAGTACTTC. Its translation is CASSFRAGGPQETQYF. J is TRBJ2-5 and V is TRBV7-9, with 9 bases identical to TRBD2. The germline gives CDR1 SEHNR, CDR2 FQNEAQ (reference sequence). V was clipped by 3 bases and J by 1 base; unmatched bases: 6. The CDR3 totals 16 residues.

V usage is TRBV7-3 and J usage is TRBJ2-5; D might be TRBD1 (6 bases). V was shortened by 2 bases and J by 4 bases, with 20 bases between the two germline ends. Per germline, CDR1 SGHTA and CDR2 FQGTGA. This CDR3 region has 17 residues. The CDR3 bases are TGTGCCAGCAGCTTATACGGATCCTCAGGGGTGGGAGAGACCCAGTACTTC. Translating gives CASSLYGSSGVGETQYF.

This clonotype has only a few counts. This sequence joins TRBV7-2 and TRBJ2-1; D gene unclear. This CDR3 contains 11 residues. V was clipped by 4 bases and J by 6 bases, with 4 bases between them. Germline V gives CDR1 SGHTA, CDR2 FQGNSA. The CDR3 protein is CASSYANEQFF. The CDR3 DNA reads as TGTGCCAGCAGCTATGCCAATGAGCAGTTCTTC.

A few counts support this clonotype. V usage is TRBV3-1 and J usage is TRBJ1-1; the D is unclear. V was pared by 4 bases and J by 10 bases, with 13 bases between. This CDR3 comprises 12 residues. The germline V gene has CDR1 LGHDT and CDR2 YNNKEL (reference sequence). The CDR3 nucleotides are TGTGCCAGCAGCCCGTCCAACTATGTAGCTTTCTTT. This codes for CASSPSNYVAFF.

The table lists this clonotype with many counts. The chain joins TRBV29-1 to TRBJ2-7; TRBD1 matches at 7 bases. The germline V gene has CDR1 SQVTM and CDR2 ANQGSEA. The CDR3 spans 12 residues. The CDR3 here is CSARDSSYEQYF. The CDR3 nucleotides are TGCAGTGCCCGGGACAGTTCCTACGAGCAGTACTTC.

The chain couples TRBV5-4 to TRBJ2-7; TRBD1 might be the D (6 bases). The CDR3 contains 14 residues. The germline CDR1 and CDR2 sequences are SGHNT and YYREEE (reference sequence). The V end lost 4 bases, the J end lost 4 bases, and 15 bases lay between the germline ends. CDR3 nucleotides: TGTGCCAGCAGCCGGGCCGAGGGGGTTTACGAGCAGTACTTC. This encodes CASSRAEGVYEQYF.

The table lists this clonotype with many counts. The rearrangement uses TRBV11-2 and TRBJ2-5; no clear D gene. The ends were cut back, 4 bases at V and 6 bases at J, with 6 bases in the middle. The CDR3 runs to 11 residues. Per the germline V gene, CDR1 is SGHAT and CDR2 is FQNNGV. CDR3 region: CASSSRQTQYF. The CDR3 DNA sequence: TGTGCCAGCAGCTCCCGGCAGACCCAGTACTTC.

This clonotype was counted many times. J is TRBJ2-1 and V is TRBV12-3 or TRBV12-4, with 7 bases that match TRBD2. The CDR3 sequence is 15 residues long. The trim removed 5 bases at V and 1 base at J, leaving 5 bases unmatched. DNA for the CDR3: TGTGCCAGCAGTAAACTCGGGGGGTCCTACAATGAGCAGTTCTTC. This sequence encodes CASSKLGGSYNEQFF.

The table lists this clonotype with many counts. V is TRBV18 and J is TRBJ1-4; D gene uncertain. Germline V gene data show CDR1 as KGHSH and CDR2 as LQKENI. The CDR3 sequence is 15 residues long. Trimming took 2 bases from V and 8 from J, leaving 15 bases between them. CDR3 nucleotide sequence: TGTGCCAGCTCACCAGACGGATCGGGAATCGAAAAACTGTTTTTT. It translates to CASSPDGSGIEKLFF.

This clonotype occurred a few times. The CDR3 region is CASSQPPGETQYF. In nucleotides, the CDR3 is TGTGCCAGCAGCCAACCACCGGGAGAGACCCAGTACTTC. This rearrangement joins TRBV6-2 or TRBV6-3 to TRBJ2-5; D gene ambiguous. This CDR3 comprises 13 residues. Deletions cut 6 bases from V and 4 bases from J, with 12 bases between. Germline V lookup: CDR1 MNHEY, CDR2 SVGEGT.

This clonotype was counted many times. The J gene is TRBJ2-7, the V gene TRBV2, with TRBD2 matching over 7 bases. V lost 8 bases, J lost 5 bases, and 15 bases stayed unmatched. Germline CDR1 reads SNHLY; CDR2 reads FYNNEI. CDR3 length: 15 amino acids. The DNA of the CDR3 is TGTGCCAGCGCTAGATCGGGGGGACGCTTGGACGAGCAGTACTTC. It codes for CASARSGGRLDEQYF.

This clonotype was observed a handful of times. The chain has TRBV20-1 and TRBJ2-5; D uncertain. CDR1 and CDR2 from the germline V gene are DFQATT and SNEGSKA (reference sequence). The CDR3 is made up of 14 amino acids. V lost 0 bases and J lost 5, with 13 bases in between. Here the CDR3 reads CSARDLISGETQYF. CDR3 sequence (DNA): TGCAGTGCTAGAGATCTTATTTCGGGTGAGACCCAGTACTTC.

The chain employs TRBV9 and TRBJ2-1, with 12 positions matching TRBD2. With V trimmed by 3 bases and J by 9 bases, 13 bases remained unmatched. Per germline, CDR1 SGDLS and CDR2 YYNGEE. The CDR3 has 17 residues. Written as DNA, the CDR3 is TGTGCCAGCAGCGGCCCCCTCACTAGCGGGGGGCTAGGTGAGCAGTTCTTC. It specifies CASSGPLTSGGLGEQFF.

The V and J genes are TRBV7-6 and TRBJ2-3; TRBD2 agrees at 15 bases. The ends lost 1 base at V and 3 bases at J; junction bases unmatched: 5. This CDR3 has 18 amino acids. Germline assignment: CDR1 SGHVS and CDR2 FNYEAQ. CDR3 in amino acids: CASSLGRGLAGGTDTQYF. In nucleotides, the CDR3 is TGTGCCAGCAGCTTAGGGCGGGGACTAGCGGGGGGAACAGATACGCAGTATTTT.

This clonotype appeared many times. The gene calls are TRBV2 and TRBJ2-5; no reliable D call. CDR1 is SNHLY, CDR2 FYNNEI, per germline. There are 14 residues in the CDR3. The V end lost 7 bases, the J end lost 2 bases, and 14 bases lay between the germline ends. CDR3 protein: CASTSSSAQETQYF. CDR3 nucleotide sequence: TGTGCCAGCACTTCGTCGTCGGCTCAAGAGACCCAGTACTTC.

Only a few counts were recorded for this clonotype. The chain carries TRBV14 and TRBJ2-1; the D is unclear. In germline, CDR1 is SGHDN, CDR2 FVKESK. There are 16 residues in the CDR3. Trimming took 6 bases from V and 7 from J, leaving 22 bases between them. The chain's CDR3 is CASSHANSFRLNEQFF. The CDR3 bases are TGTGCCAGCAGTCACGCTAACAGCTTCCGACTGAATGAGCAGTTCTTC.

This clonotype has only a few counts. The gene calls are TRBV7-9 and TRBJ2-3; D remains ambiguous. The V end was cut by 5 bases, the J end by 3 bases, with 21 bases between. Germline assignment: CDR1 SEHNR and CDR2 FQNEAQ (reference sequence). The CDR3 extends over 17 amino acids. The chain's CDR3 is CASSLPPVAGPTDTQYF. In DNA form, the CDR3 reads TGTGCCAGCAGCCTTCCGCCGGTGGCAGGACCAACAGATACGCAGTATTTT.

J is TRBJ2-2 and V is TRBV6-6, with D perhaps TRBD1 or TRBD2 (5 bases each). With 2 bases removed from V and 6 bases from J, the gap between germline ends came to 7 bases. CDR3 length: 13 amino acids. Germline V gene lookup returns CDR1 MNHNY and CDR2 SVGAGI (reference sequence). The CDR3 is CASSYRGPGELFF. CDR3 DNA: TGTGCCAGCAGTTACCGGGGCCCCGGGGAGCTGTTTTTT.

The sample holds many counts of this clonotype. The chain is built from TRBV12-3 or TRBV12-4 and TRBJ2-5, with 7 bases lining up with TRBD1. J lost 9 bases, V lost 3 bases, and 7 bases had no gene match. The CDR3 is 13 residues long. CDR3 sequence reads: CASSLGQHHAQYF. In nucleotides, the CDR3 is TGTGCCAGCAGTTTGGGACAGCACCACGCCCAGTACTTC.

V usage is TRBV2 and J usage is TRBJ2-1, with D unclear. Germline V lookup: CDR1 SNHLY, CDR2 FYNNEI. Deletions cut 4 bases from V and 5 bases from J, with 12 bases between. This CDR3 comprises 14 residues. CDR3 sequence: CASSVLKTNNEQFF. CDR3 DNA sequence: TGTGCCAGCAGTGTCCTGAAGACGAACAATGAGCAGTTCTTC.

Details on this clonotype: The CDR3 carries no conserved terminal phenylalanine or tryptophan, so it likely arises from a read error. The gene calls are TRBV7-9 and TRBJ2-1, with TRBD1 matching 11 bases. Germline lookup yields CDR1 SEHNR and CDR2 FQNEAQ (reference sequence). V was pared by 5 bases and J by 8 bases, with 5 bases of the junction left unmatched. CDR3 length: 14 amino acids. In nucleotides, the CDR3 is TGTGCCAGCAGCGAGGACAGGGGGCTGTATGAGCAGTTCTAC. This gives the protein CASSEDRGLYEQFY.

This clonotype was seen a handful of times. The chain is built from TRBV10-3 and TRBJ1-2, with a tentative D call TRBD1 (5 bases). The CDR3 totals 14 residues. Per germline, CDR1 ENHRY and CDR2 SYGVKD. V was trimmed by 5 bases and J by 8 bases, leaving 18 bases between them. In nucleotides, the CDR3 is TGTGCCATCAGTTCCACGCAAGGGGCTGGCGGCTACACCTTC. It yields the protein CAISSTQGAGGYTF.

This clonotype was seen repeatedly, ten times or more. The chain links TRBV11-2 to TRBJ2-5; 11 nucleotides agree with TRBD2. The CDR3 length is 18 residues. Germline loops: CDR1 SGHAT, CDR2 FQNNGV. V gave up 1 base and J gave up 2 bases; unmatched junction bases: 9. The chain's CDR3 is CASSLVGLAGGSQETQYF. The CDR3 DNA sequence: TGTGCCAGCAGCTTAGTAGGGCTAGCGGGGGGCTCGCAAGAGACCCAGTACTTC.

The V and J genes are TRBV6-5 and TRBJ2-5; D is possibly TRBD2 (6 bases). The germline V and J ends were trimmed by 5 bases and 2 bases, with 15 bases remaining between them. Germline assignment: CDR1 MNHEY and CDR2 SVGAGI. The CDR3 totals 15 residues. The DNA of the CDR3 is TGTGCCAGCAGTGAACGAAGACTAGAACAAGAGACCCAGTACTTC. It is translated as CASSERRLEQETQYF.

The J gene is TRBJ2-7, the V gene TRBV20-1, with unresolved D. Germline V CDR1 and CDR2: DFQATT, SNEGSKA (reference sequence). This CDR3 has 13 amino acids. Trimming removed 5 bases at V and 6 bases at J, with 17 bases between. CDR3 bases: TGCAGTGCTCCAGTGTATTCGGTTGGCGAGCAGTACTTC. Protein product: CSAPVYSVGEQYF.